This is a list of T cell receptor beta chains from one sample in a study of HIV-infected children after antiretroviral therapy interruption. Each CDR3 protein gets one entry after TCRdb re-called the 3' RACE reads with MiXCR. The repertoire has more than 40,000 distinct CDR3 sequences, around 4.5% of them found once; the top ten carry approximately 0.7%. The sample in question was CD45RA+ CD4+ T cells from PBMCs, pooled from several time points, obtained from a donor given antiretroviral therapy, either interrupted or continuous. The receptors were sampled from a pool of human donors with HIV. The CDR3 runs from the conserved cysteine through the conserved F or W. Each record gives: clone size, V gene, J gene, D gene, CDR3 protein, CDR3 DNA. The D gene is left open where the match is weak. A row's size may be missing; if present it is once, few, many or a size class.

abundance: many; v_gene: TRBV28; j_gene: TRBJ1-5; d_gene: NA; CDR3aa: CASSGNQPQHF; CDR3nt: TGTGCCAGCAGTGGCAATCAGCCCCAGCATTTT
abundance: NA; v_gene: TRBV10-2; j_gene: TRBJ2-1; d_gene: TRBD2; CDR3aa: CASSRLAAAWSNEQFF; CDR3nt: TGTGCCAGCAGTCGCCTAGCGGCAGCTTGGAGCAATGAGCAGTTCTTC
abundance: many; v_gene: TRBV5-1; j_gene: TRBJ1-1; d_gene: NA; CDR3aa: CASSPDGTEAFF; CDR3nt: TGCGCCAGCAGTCCGGACGGAACTGAAGCTTTCTTT
abundance: many; v_gene: TRBV12-3/TRBV12-4; j_gene: TRBJ2-1; d_gene: NA; CDR3aa: CASSLRSLQSYNEQFF; CDR3nt: TGTGCCAGCAGTTTACGGTCCCTACAATCCTACAATGAGCAGTTCTTC
abundance: many; v_gene: TRBV6-1; j_gene: TRBJ2-1; d_gene: NA; CDR3aa: CASQRSSYNEQFF; CDR3nt: TGTGCCAGCCAGCGGAGCTCCTACAATGAGCAGTTCTTC
abundance: many; v_gene: TRBV29-1; j_gene: TRBJ2-6; d_gene: NA; CDR3aa: CSVDSSGANVLTF; CDR3nt: TGCAGCGTTGACTCCTCTGGGGCCAACGTCCTGACTTTC
abundance: NA; v_gene: TRBV28; j_gene: TRBJ2-7; d_gene: TRBD1; CDR3aa: CASSQQGSSLEQYF; CDR3nt: TGTGCCAGCAGTCAACAGGGGAGTTCTCTCGAGCAGTACTTC
abundance: few; v_gene: TRBV6-5; j_gene: TRBJ1-1; d_gene: NA; CDR3aa: CASSQYTEAFF; CDR3nt: TGTGCCAGCAGTCAGTACACTGAAGCTTTCTTT
abundance: many; v_gene: TRBV6-6; j_gene: TRBJ1-1; d_gene: NA; CDR3aa: CASSYVDAAFF; CDR3nt: TGTGCCAGCAGTTACGTCGACGCGGCTTTCTTT
abundance: many; v_gene: TRBV21-1; j_gene: TRBJ2-3; d_gene: NA; CDR3aa: CASSNWTGGGTDTQYF; CDR3nt: TGTGCCAGCAGCAATTGGACAGGGGGAGGGACAGATACGCAGTATTTT
abundance: many; v_gene: TRBV3-1; j_gene: TRBJ2-1; d_gene: NA; CDR3aa: CASRQAWGDNINEQFF; CDR3nt: TGTGCCAGCAGGCAGGCCTGGGGGGATAACATCAATGAGCAGTTCTTC
abundance: once; v_gene: TRBV5-1; j_gene: TRBJ2-1; d_gene: NA; CDR3aa: CASSLIENNEQFF; CDR3nt: TGCGCCAGCAGCTTGATTGAGAACAATGAGCAGTTCTTC
abundance: many; v_gene: TRBV6-5; j_gene: TRBJ1-1; d_gene: NA; CDR3aa: CASSYNQGNTEAFF; CDR3nt: TGTGCCAGCAGTTATAATCAGGGTAACACTGAAGCTTTCTTT
abundance: many; v_gene: TRBV10-3; j_gene: TRBJ2-6; d_gene: NA; CDR3aa: CANRGDGANVLTF; CDR3nt: TGTGCCAATCGGGGAGATGGGGCCAACGTCCTGACTTTC
abundance: few; v_gene: TRBV5-1; j_gene: TRBJ2-7; d_gene: NA; CDR3aa: CASSLEAQLNEQYF; CDR3nt: TGCGCCAGCAGCTTGGAGGCCCAGCTGAACGAGCAGTACTTC